Presented here are 19 T cell receptor beta chains from one specimen sequenced in a study of cytomegalovirus exposure and HLA in healthy donors. PCR involved 60 Vbeta and 13 Jbeta primers. Profiling relied on immunoSEQ multiplex PCR, and the TCRdb table lists in-frame clones only, not all of them. The sample has 110,000 to 150,000 clones, roughly 80% seen once. The sample comprised PBMCs. These receptors originate from a boy aged 2-9 years in good health and CMV-seronegative.

V is TRBV5-4 and J is TRBJ1-1; weak D call: TRBD1 (6 bases). The V and J ends lost 3 bases and 3 bases respectively, with 24 bases between them. CDR3 length: 18 residues. Per the germline V gene, CDR1 is SGHNT and CDR2 is YYREEE (reference sequence). CDR3 residues: CASSSQVRNREMDTEAFF. The CDR3 DNA follows: TGTGCCAGCAGCTCACAAGTGAGAAACAGGGAGATGGACACTGAAGCTTTCTTT.

The chain couples TRBV30 to TRBJ1-6, with TRBD1 matching over 9 bases. The CDR3 totals 14 residues. The germline CDR1 and CDR2 sequences are GTSNPN and SVGIG (reference sequence). V was clipped by 8 bases and J by 7 bases; unmatched bases: 9. This chain's CDR3 is CAQRTGALNSPLHF. The CDR3 DNA reads TGTGCCCAGCGGACAGGGGCCCTGAATTCACCCCTCCACTTT.

This clone has just one count. The chain links TRBV4-2 to TRBJ2-2; 10 nucleotides match TRBD1. This CDR3 has 16 amino acids. The trim removed 3 bases at V and 3 bases at J, leaving 4 bases unmatched. From germline, CDR1 is LGHNA and CDR2 YNFKEQ. CDR3 sequence: CASSHPGTGDTGELFF. CDR3 DNA: TGTGCCAGCAGCCACCCCGGGACAGGGGACACCGGGGAGCTGTTTTTT.

The rearrangement links TRBV7-8 to TRBJ1-1; 7 bases map to TRBD1. J lost 1 base, V lost 5 bases, and 4 bases had no gene match. Germline loops: CDR1 SGHVS, CDR2 FQNEAQ. The length of the CDR3 is 14 residues. The CDR3 sequence is CASSRDRANTEAFF. The CDR3 DNA follows: TGTGCCAGCAGCCGCGACAGGGCGAACACTGAAGCTTTCTTT.

V gene TRBV7-2 combines with J gene TRBJ2-5, with D perhaps TRBD2 (5 bases). The germline V gene has CDR1 SGHTA and CDR2 FQGNSA. V was clipped by 4 bases and J by 3 bases, with 12 bases between them. The CDR3 contains 14 residues. DNA of the CDR3: TGTGCCAGCAGCTCCCCTACTAGAAAAGAGACCCAGTACTTC. It encodes CASSSPTRKETQYF.

This clone came up once. The chain joins TRBV20-1 to TRBJ2-3; D gene ambiguous. Trimming stripped 7 bases from V and 4 bases from J, with 9 bases between. The CDR3 has 11 residues. The germline gives CDR1 DFQATT, CDR2 SNEGSKA (reference sequence). The CDR3 spells CSGSSSDTQYF. The CDR3 DNA reads TGCAGTGGCTCGAGTTCAGATACGCAGTATTTT.

The V gene is TRBV5-1, the J gene TRBJ2-7; tentative D call: TRBD1 (6 bases). Germline V gene lookup returns CDR1 SGHRS and CDR2 YFSETQ. The CDR3 sequence is 15 residues long. V gave up 3 bases and J gave up 2 bases, with 15 bases separating them. CDR3 region: CASSYHPGHTYEQYF. DNA of the CDR3: TGCGCCAGCAGCTACCATCCGGGACATACCTACGAGCAGTACTTC.

The chain combines TRBV28 with TRBJ1-1, with D perhaps matching TRBD1 (6 bases). V was trimmed by 5 bases and J by 1 base, leaving 17 bases between them. Germline CDR1 is MDHEN and CDR2 is SYDVKM. The CDR3 has 16 residues. For the CDR3, the DNA is TGTGCCAGCAGTACGCAAACGGGACACTGGAACACTGAAGCTTTCTTT. Amino acid sequence: CASSTQTGHWNTEAFF.

The chain carries TRBV27 and TRBJ1-5, with TRBD1 matching over 9 bases. This CDR3 contains 16 residues. Trimming took 5 bases from V and 4 from J; bases not matched to a gene: 9. Germline CDR1 MNHEY, CDR2 SMNVEV (reference sequence). CDR3 DNA sequence: TGTGCCAGCAGTCCCTACTTGACAGGGGGGAATCAGCCCCAGCATTTT. Protein: CASSPYLTGGNQPQHF.

The chain carries TRBV6-4 and TRBJ1-4; D unclear. V lost 5 bases, J lost 5 bases, and 15 bases lay in between. The CDR3 runs to 15 residues. Germline loops: CDR1 MRHNA, CDR2 SNTAGT. This chain's CDR3 is CASSPRGSGNEKLFF. DNA of the CDR3: TGTGCCAGCAGTCCCAGAGGGTCCGGGAATGAAAAACTGTTTTTT.

The chain employs TRBV9 and TRBJ1-5, with 9 bases matching TRBD1. V lost 3 bases, J lost 3 bases, and 4 bases stayed unmatched. The length of the CDR3 is 15 residues. Germline CDR1 reads SGDLS; CDR2 reads YYNGEE. CDR3 protein: CASSAGQGNNQPQHF. The CDR3 DNA is TGTGCCAGCAGCGCAGGACAGGGGAACAATCAGCCCCAGCATTTT.

This rearrangement joins TRBV7-9 to TRBJ1-4, with a weak D call TRBD1 (5 bases). Germline assignment: CDR1 SEHNR and CDR2 FQNEAQ (reference sequence). With 1 base removed from V and 2 bases from J, the gap between germline ends came to 17 bases. The length of the CDR3 is 18 residues. The CDR3 DNA is TGTGCCAGCAGCTTAGGGTCAGGGTGGGCCCGGACTAATGAAAAACTGTTTTTT. Protein: CASSLGSGWARTNEKLFF.

The chain recombines TRBV21-1 with TRBJ2-3; TRBD1, as called in the table, went unchecked against the DNA. TRBV21-1 has pseudogene status. The CDR3 is made up of 15 amino acids. In DNA, the CDR3 is TGTGCCAGCAGCAAACGAACAGGTTACACAGATACGCAGTATTTT. It specifies CASSKRTGYTDTQYF.

V gene TRBV7-9 combines with J gene TRBJ1-2; D remains unclear. CDR3 length equals 14 residues. The V and J ends lost 7 bases and 8 bases respectively, with 20 bases between them. CDR1 and CDR2 from the germline V gene are SEHNR and FQNEAQ (reference sequence). CDR3 residues: CASTETSQVPGYTF. The CDR3 DNA sequence: TGTGCCAGCACCGAAACCTCACAAGTCCCAGGCTACACCTTC.

The chain combines TRBV6-6 with TRBJ1-1; no clear D gene. With 2 bases removed from V and 1 base from J, the gap between germline ends came to 8 bases. Germline CDR1 reads MNHNY; CDR2 reads SVGAGI (reference sequence). The CDR3 length is 14 residues. The CDR3 nucleotides read TGTGCCAGCAGTTACCCGGGAGGGAACACTGAAGCTTTCTTT. It specifies CASSYPGGNTEAFF.

CDR3: CASSLKGGSYNEQFF. The DNA for the CDR3 is TGTGCCAGCAGTCTGAAAGGGGGCAGCTACAATGAGCAGTTCTTC. The gene calls are TRBV5-6 and TRBJ2-1, with 7 bases aligning to TRBD1. This CDR3 contains 15 residues. V lost 5 bases and J lost 3; bases outside the gene matches: 8. Germline values: CDR1 SGHDT, CDR2 YYEEEE.

The genes are TRBV6-1 and TRBJ2-5; D is unresolved. V was trimmed by 1 base and J by 14 bases, leaving 5 bases between them. CDR3 length: 9 residues. Germline V gives CDR1 MNHNS, CDR2 SASEGT. The CDR3 bases are TGTGCCAGCAGTGAAGGGCTCTACTTC. Encoded protein: CASSEGLYF.

In this sample, this clone turned up a few times. The rearrangement uses TRBV5-5 and TRBJ2-7; a possible D gene is TRBD1 (6 bases). This CDR3 is built from 13 residues. V lost 1 base and J lost 3, with 8 bases in between. CDR1 and CDR2 (germline): SGHKS, YYEKEE (reference sequence). This CDR3 is CASSLRRGYEQYF. The CDR3 DNA reads as TGTGCCAGCAGCTTGCGCAGGGGCTACGAGCAGTACTTC.

The gene calls are TRBV7-8 and TRBJ2-7, with D perhaps matching TRBD1 (5 bases). Germline V lookup: CDR1 SGHVS, CDR2 FQNEAQ. Trimming pared 1 base from V and 6 bases from J, leaving 16 bases between. The CDR3 has 15 residues. As DNA, the CDR3 is TGTGCCAGCAGCTTAGGTCGCCAGGGTGGAACCGAGCAGTACTTC. This translates into CASSLGRQGGTEQYF.